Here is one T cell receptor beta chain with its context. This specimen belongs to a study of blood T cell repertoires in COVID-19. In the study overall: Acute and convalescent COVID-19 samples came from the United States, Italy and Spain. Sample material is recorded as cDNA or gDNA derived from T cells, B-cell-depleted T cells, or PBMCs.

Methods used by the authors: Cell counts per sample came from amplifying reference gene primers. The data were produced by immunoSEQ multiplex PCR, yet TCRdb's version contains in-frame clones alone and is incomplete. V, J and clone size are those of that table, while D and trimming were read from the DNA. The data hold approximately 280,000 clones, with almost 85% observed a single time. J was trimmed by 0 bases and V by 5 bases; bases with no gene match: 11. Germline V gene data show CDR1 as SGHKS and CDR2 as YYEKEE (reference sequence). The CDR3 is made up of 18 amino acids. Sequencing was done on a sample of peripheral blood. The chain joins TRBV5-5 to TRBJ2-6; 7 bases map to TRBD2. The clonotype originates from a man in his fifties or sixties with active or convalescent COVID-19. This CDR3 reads CASSLAVGGGSGANVLTF. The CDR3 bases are TGTGCCAGCAGTCTCGCGGTGGGGGGGGGCTCTGGGGCCAACGTCCTGACTTTC.